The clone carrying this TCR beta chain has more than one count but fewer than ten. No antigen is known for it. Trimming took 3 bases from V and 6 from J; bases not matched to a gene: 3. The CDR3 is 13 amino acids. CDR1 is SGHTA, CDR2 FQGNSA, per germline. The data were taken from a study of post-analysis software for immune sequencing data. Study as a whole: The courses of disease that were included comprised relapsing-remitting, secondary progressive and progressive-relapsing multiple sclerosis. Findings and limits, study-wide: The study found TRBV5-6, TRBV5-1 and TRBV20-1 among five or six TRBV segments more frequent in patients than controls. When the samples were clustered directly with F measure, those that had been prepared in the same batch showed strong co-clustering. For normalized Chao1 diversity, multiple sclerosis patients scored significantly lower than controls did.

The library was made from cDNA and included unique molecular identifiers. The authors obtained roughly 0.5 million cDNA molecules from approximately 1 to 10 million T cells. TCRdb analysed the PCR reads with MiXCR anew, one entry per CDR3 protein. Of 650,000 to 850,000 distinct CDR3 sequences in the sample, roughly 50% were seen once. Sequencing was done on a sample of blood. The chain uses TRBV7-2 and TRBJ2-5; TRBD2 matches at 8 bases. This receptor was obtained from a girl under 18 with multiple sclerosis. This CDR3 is CASSLGLGKTQYF. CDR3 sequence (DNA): TGTGCCAGCAGCTTGGGACTAGGAAAGACCCAGTACTTC.